This T cell receptor beta chain was profiled in a study of blood T cell repertoires in COVID-19. CDR3 length: 14 residues. The V and J ends lost 1 base and 7 bases, in that order; junction bases with no gene match: 5. The V gene's germline CDR1 is SEHNR and CDR2 FQNEAQ (reference sequence). The repertoire was sequenced with immunoSEQ multiplex PCR; TCRdb's copy has only in-frame clones and lacks some. The data contain about 120,000 clones, around four fifths of them seen just once; the ten biggest clones take up approximately 0.77%. Sequenced: peripheral blood. This TCR came from a woman in her seventies with acute or convalescent COVID-19. The gene calls are TRBV7-9 and TRBJ2-7, with TRBD2 matching 9 bases. CDR3 DNA sequence: TGTGCCAGCAGCTTAGGGGGACTAGCCCAAGAGCAGTACTTC. Its protein is CASSLGGLAQEQYF.